A selection of T cell receptor beta chains follows, all from one sample in a study of T cells in Graves' hyperthyroidism and ophthalmopathy. Using its own MiXCR run on the multiplex PCR reads, TCRdb lists one record per CDR3 protein. The data show around 540,000 distinct CDR3 sequences, 40% to 55% seen once. Sequencing input: peripheral blood or thyroid tissue (not recorded which). The origin of the receptors is a woman aged 18-29 years with Graves' hyperthyroidism. The CDR3 runs from the conserved cysteine through the conserved F or W. D genes are given only for firm matches. Size tells how often a clone was seen (once, few, many) or the class of an expanded clone, and some rows leave it out.

- | TRBJ1-1 | TRBV14 | many | CASSQGLYTEAFF | TGTGCCAGCAGCCAGGGACTCTACACTGAAGCTTTCTTT
TRBD1 | TRBJ1-2 | TRBV7-3 | - | CASSFTRGENGYTF | TGTGCCAGCAGCTTCACCAGGGGGGAGAATGGCTACACCTTC
- | TRBJ2-5 | TRBV2 | few | CASSLLEKETQYF | TGTGCCAGCAGTTTACTCGAAAAAGAGACCCAGTACTTC
TRBD1 | TRBJ2-5 | TRBV9 | - | CASRNRGLEETQYF | TGTGCCAGCAGAAACAGGGGTTTAGAAGAGACCCAGTACTTC
- | TRBJ2-2 | TRBV10-3 | - | CAISDAARRTGELFF | TGTGCCATCAGTGACGCCGCGAGGCGCACCGGGGAGCTGTTTTTT
- | TRBJ1-1 | TRBV7-3 | few | CASSLSEARDTEAFF | TGTGCCAGCAGCTTATCAGAGGCTAGGGACACTGAAGCTTTCTTT
- | TRBJ1-2 | TRBV19 | many | CASTQEIDYGYTF | TGTGCCAGTACCCAGGAGATTGACTATGGCTACACCTTC
- | TRBJ1-4 | TRBV2 | - | CASSVGQVGKLFF | TGTGCCAGCAGTGTTGGGCAGGTCGGAAAACTGTTTTTT
- | TRBJ1-1 | TRBV10-3 | - | CAITNTEAFF | TGTGCCATTACTAACACTGAAGCTTTCTTT
- | TRBJ1-5 | TRBV19 | - | CASSGIGGVNQPQHF | TGTGCCAGTAGTGGGATAGGGGGTGTCAATCAGCCCCAGCATTTT
- | TRBJ2-7 | TRBV15 | - | CATSRGTALYEQYF | TGTGCCACCAGCAGAGGGACAGCCCTCTACGAGCAGTACTTC
- | TRBJ1-6 | TRBV10-3 | - | CAISEGTGNSPLHF | TGTGCCATCAGTGAAGGGACGGGGAATTCACCCCTCCACTTT
TRBD2 | TRBJ2-5 | TRBV12-3/TRBV12-4 | few | CASSHRRGLAGVQETQYF | TGTGCCAGCAGCCACAGGCGCGGACTAGCGGGAGTGCAGGAGACCCAGTACTTC
TRBD1 | TRBJ2-2 | TRBV7-3 | - | CASKPPGQANTGELFF | TGTGCCAGCAAGCCACCGGGACAGGCGAACACCGGGGAGCTGTTTTTT
- | TRBJ1-2 | TRBV20-1 | - | CSAREGYTF | TGCAGTGCTAGGGAGGGCTACACCTTC
TRBD1 | TRBJ1-1 | TRBV7-2 | - | CASSLGRQGGNTEAFF | TGTGCCAGCAGCTTAGGGAGACAGGGTGGGAACACTGAAGCTTTCTTT
- | TRBJ1-5 | TRBV5-5 | - | CASSLGRLGQPQHF | TGTGCCAGCAGTCTTGGACGTTTGGGCCAGCCCCAGCATTTT
- | TRBJ1-1 | TRBV12-3/TRBV12-4 | - | CASSVMLTEAFF | TGTGCCAGCAGTGTGATGCTCACTGAAGCTTTCTTT
TRBD2 | TRBJ2-2 | TRBV24-1 | - | CATSDFDLRGDTGELFF | TGTGCCACCAGTGATTTTGATTTGCGGGGGGACACCGGGGAGCTGTTTTTT
TRBD1 | TRBJ1-6 | TRBV7-9 | - | CAISTGTGNSPLHF | TGTGCCATCAGCACCGGGACAGGAAATTCACCCCTCCACTTT
- | TRBJ1-1 | TRBV15 | - | CATSSYVSNTEAFF | TGTGCCACCAGCAGTTACGTGTCAAACACTGAAGCTTTCTTT
- | TRBJ1-4 | TRBV7-9 | many | CASSSGHPGEKLFF | TGTGCCAGCAGCTCGGGACACCCTGGGGAAAAACTGTTTTTT
- | TRBJ1-5 | TRBV29-1 | many | CSAAGRDPNQPQHF | TGCAGCGCTGCGGGCCGGGATCCCAATCAGCCCCAGCATTTT
- | TRBJ1-6 | TRBV7-9 | few | CASSLIINSPLHF | TGTGCCAGCAGCTTAATTATCAATTCACCCCTCCACTTT
- | TRBJ1-2 | TRBV24-1 | - | CATSESGSQNYGYTF | TGTGCCACCAGTGAATCCGGGTCGCAAAACTATGGCTACACCTTC
TRBD2 | TRBJ2-7 | TRBV10-3 | few | CASSQGLAEREQYF | TGCGCCAGCAGCCAGGGACTAGCGGAGCGAGAGCAGTACTTC
TRBD1 | TRBJ1-5 | TRBV2 | - | CASSPRQGNNQPQHF | TGTGCCAGCAGCCCTAGACAGGGGAACAATCAGCCCCAGCATTTT
TRBD1 | TRBJ1-2 | TRBV29-1 | - | CSLPGTGCLDGYTF | TGCAGCTTACCCGGGACAGGGTGTTTGGATGGCTACACCTTC
- | TRBJ1-3 | TRBV15 | many | CATSRTGSGNTIYF | TGTGCCACCAGCAGGACGGGATCTGGAAACACCATATATTTT
- | TRBJ1-4 | TRBV29-1 | - | CSVSLVTNEKLFF | TGCAGCGTTTCCTTGGTGACTAATGAAAAACTGTTTTTT
- | TRBJ1-5 | TRBV4-1 | few | CASSQDRASRNQPQHF | TGCGCCAGCAGCCAAGACAGAGCCTCCCGCAATCAGCCCCAGCATTTT
- | TRBJ2-1 | TRBV11-2 | - | CASSVALIADEQFF | TGTGCCAGCAGCGTAGCTTTAATCGCTGATGAGCAGTTCTTC
TRBD1 | TRBJ2-7 | TRBV7-3 | many | CASSPRDRAGEQYF | TGTGCCAGCAGCCCGCGGGACAGGGCAGGCGAGCAGTACTTC
- | TRBJ2-4 | TRBV7-2 | once | CASSLDAKNIQYF | TGTGCCAGCAGCTTGGACGCCAAAAACATTCAGTACTTC
- | TRBJ1-5 | TRBV2 | many | CASSSEQRFNQPQHF | TGTGCCAGCAGCTCGGAACAGAGATTCAATCAGCCCCAGCATTTT
TRBD2 | TRBJ2-7 | TRBV7-9 | - | CASSQEVGGGSSEQYF | TGCGCCAGCAGCCAAGAAGTGGGGGGAGGGTCCTCCGAGCAGTACTTC
- | TRBJ2-7 | TRBV10-3 | - | CAISGKSPYEQYF | TGTGCCATCAGTGGAAAGAGTCCTTACGAGCAGTACTTC
TRBD1 | TRBJ1-2 | TRBV24-1 | - | CATSDSDRGGSYGYTF | TGTGCCACCAGTGACAGCGACAGGGGGGGATCCTATGGCTACACCTTC
TRBD1 | TRBJ1-5 | TRBV5-1 | few | CASSSGGSGQPQHF | TGCGCCAGCAGCTCAGGGGGTTCGGGGCAGCCCCAGCATTTT
- | TRBJ2-5 | TRBV10-2 | - | CASRDVKQETQYF | TGCGCCAGCAGGGACGTAAAACAAGAGACCCAGTACTTC
- | TRBJ1-2 | TRBV12-3/TRBV12-4 | few | CASSLYASNYGYTF | TGTGCCAGCAGTTTATATGCAAGTAACTATGGCTACACCTTC
TRBD1 | TRBJ1-1 | TRBV29-1 | once | CSYDRVITEAFF | TGCAGCTACGACAGGGTGATCACTGAAGCTTTCTTT
TRBD2 | TRBJ2-7 | TRBV2 | few | CASSLGHLAVHYEQYF | TGTGCCAGCAGCTTAGGTCATCTAGCGGTACACTACGAGCAGTACTTC
TRBD2 | TRBJ2-2 | TRBV15 | - | CATKFGGRGTGELFF | TGTGCCACCAAGTTCGGTGGGAGGGGCACCGGGGAGCTGTTTTTT
- | TRBJ1-1 | TRBV10-2 | - | CASSAKRGWTEAFF | TGCGCCAGCAGTGCTAAACGGGGGTGGACTGAAGCTTTCTTT
- | TRBJ2-7 | TRBV29-1 | - | CSVNKGSFYEQYF | TGCAGCGTCAATAAGGGATCCTTCTACGAGCAGTACTTC
TRBD1 | TRBJ1-2 | TRBV24-1 | many | CATSGQGYGYTF | TGTGCCACCAGTGGACAGGGATACGGCTACACCTTC
TRBD1 | TRBJ1-2 | TRBV7-3 | - | CASSLDRGRLYGYTF | TGTGCCAGCAGCTTAGACAGGGGGCGACTCTATGGCTACACCTTC
- | TRBJ1-4 | TRBV2 | few | CASSPAGPDEKLFF | TGTGCCAGCAGTCCAGCAGGGCCGGATGAAAAACTGTTTTTT